The T cell receptor (beta chain) described here comes from a study of T cell changes during pregnancy in multiple sclerosis. The CDR3 runs 13 residues. Germline V CDR1 and CDR2: KGHSH, LQKENI. V was cut by 2 bases and J by 5 bases, with 7 bases left in between. The method was immunoSEQ multiplex PCR; TCRdb's version includes in-frame clones alone and lacks a portion of them. The table shows about 46,000 clones, with approximately 91% occurring only once. This TCR derives from a female donor with multiple sclerosis, enrolled in a pregnancy study. The specimen was CD8+ T cells from peripheral blood mononuclear cells, collected after pregnancy. The genes are TRBV18 and TRBJ1-5; D remains ambiguous. The CDR3 loop reads CASSPGEDQPQHF. CDR3 DNA: TGTGCCAGCTCACCAGGGGAGGATCAGCCCCAGCATTTT.